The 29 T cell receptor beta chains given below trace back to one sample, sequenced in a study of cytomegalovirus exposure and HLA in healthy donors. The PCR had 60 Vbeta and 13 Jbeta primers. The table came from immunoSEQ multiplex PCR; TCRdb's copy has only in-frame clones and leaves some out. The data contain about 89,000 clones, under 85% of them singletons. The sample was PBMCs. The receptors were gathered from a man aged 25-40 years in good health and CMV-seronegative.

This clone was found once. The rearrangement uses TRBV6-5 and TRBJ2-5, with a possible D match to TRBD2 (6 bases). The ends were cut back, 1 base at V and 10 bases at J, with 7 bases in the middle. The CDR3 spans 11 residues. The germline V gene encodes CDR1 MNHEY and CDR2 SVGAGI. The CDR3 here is CASSYLADQYF. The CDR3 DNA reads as TGTGCCAGCAGTTACTTAGCGGACCAGTACTTC.

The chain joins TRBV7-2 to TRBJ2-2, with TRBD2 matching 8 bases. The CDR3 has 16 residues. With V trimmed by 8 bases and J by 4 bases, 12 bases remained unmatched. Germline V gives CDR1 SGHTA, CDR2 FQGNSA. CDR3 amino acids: CASPDGGLAGTGELFF. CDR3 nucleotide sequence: TGTGCCAGCCCCGACGGTGGACTAGCAGGCACCGGGGAGCTGTTTTTT.

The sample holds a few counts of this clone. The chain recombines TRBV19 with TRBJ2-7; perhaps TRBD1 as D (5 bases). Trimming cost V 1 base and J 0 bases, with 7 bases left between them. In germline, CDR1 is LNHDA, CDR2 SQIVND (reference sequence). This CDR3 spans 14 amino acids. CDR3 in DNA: TGTGCCAGTAGTATAGGGGGCCGCTCCTACGAGCAGTACTTC. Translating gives CASSIGGRSYEQYF.

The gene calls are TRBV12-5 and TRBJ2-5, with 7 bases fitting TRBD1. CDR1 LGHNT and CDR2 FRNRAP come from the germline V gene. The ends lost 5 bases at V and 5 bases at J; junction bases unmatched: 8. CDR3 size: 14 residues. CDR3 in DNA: TGTGCTAGTGGTCTCTTAACAGGGGTCGAGACCCAGTACTTC. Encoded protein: CASGLLTGVETQYF. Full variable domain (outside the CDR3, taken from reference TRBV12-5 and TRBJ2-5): DARVTQTPRHKVTEMGQEVTMRCQPILGHNTVFWYRQTMMQGLELLAYFRNRAPLDDSGMPKDRFSAEMPDATLATLKIQPSEPRDSAVYFCASGLLTGVETQYFGPGTRLLVL.

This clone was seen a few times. The CDR3 spells CATSRDPGGSYEQYF. CDR3 coding DNA: TGTGCCACCAGCAGAGATCCCGGGGGATCCTACGAGCAGTACTTC. The gene calls are TRBV15 and TRBJ2-7; TRBD2 might be the D (6 bases). The V end lost 0 bases, the J end lost 1 base, and 10 bases lay between the germline ends. Per the germline V gene, CDR1 is LNHNV and CDR2 is YYDKDF (reference sequence). CDR3 size: 15 residues.

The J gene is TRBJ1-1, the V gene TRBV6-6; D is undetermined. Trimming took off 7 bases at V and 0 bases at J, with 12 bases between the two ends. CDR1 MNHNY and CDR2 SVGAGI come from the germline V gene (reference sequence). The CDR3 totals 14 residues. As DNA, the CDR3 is TGTGCCAGCACACGGACTCCGATGAACACTGAAGCTTTCTTT. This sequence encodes CASTRTPMNTEAFF.

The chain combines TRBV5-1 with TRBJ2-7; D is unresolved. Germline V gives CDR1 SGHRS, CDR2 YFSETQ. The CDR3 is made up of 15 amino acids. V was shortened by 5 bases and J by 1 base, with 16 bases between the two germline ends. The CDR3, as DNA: TGCGCCAGCAGTCCCGCGGTGGGTTCATCCTACGAGCAGTACTTC. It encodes CASSPAVGSSYEQYF.

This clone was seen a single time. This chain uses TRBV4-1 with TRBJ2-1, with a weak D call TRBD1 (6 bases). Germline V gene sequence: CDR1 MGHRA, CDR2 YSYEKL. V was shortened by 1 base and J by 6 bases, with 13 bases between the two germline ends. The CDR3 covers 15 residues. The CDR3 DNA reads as TGCGCCAGCAGCCAAGCTATCTGGGGGCTCAATGAGCAGTTCTTC. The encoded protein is CASSQAIWGLNEQFF.

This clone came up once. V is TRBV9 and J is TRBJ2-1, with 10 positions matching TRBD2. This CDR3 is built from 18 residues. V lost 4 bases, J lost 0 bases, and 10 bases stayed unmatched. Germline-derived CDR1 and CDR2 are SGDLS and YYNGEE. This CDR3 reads CASSTTSGVTPSYNEQFF. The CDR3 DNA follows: TGTGCCAGCAGCACAACTAGCGGGGTAACCCCCTCCTACAATGAGCAGTTCTTC.

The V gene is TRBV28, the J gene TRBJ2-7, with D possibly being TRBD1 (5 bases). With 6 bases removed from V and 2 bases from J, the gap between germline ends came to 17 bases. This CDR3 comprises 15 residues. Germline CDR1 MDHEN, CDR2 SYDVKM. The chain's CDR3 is CASSSTDRKTYEQYF. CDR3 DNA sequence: TGTGCCAGCAGCTCGACTGACAGAAAAACCTACGAGCAGTACTTC.

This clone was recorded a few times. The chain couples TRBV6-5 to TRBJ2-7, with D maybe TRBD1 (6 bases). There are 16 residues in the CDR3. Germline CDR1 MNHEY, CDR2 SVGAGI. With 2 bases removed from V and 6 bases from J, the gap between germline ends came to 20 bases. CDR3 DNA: TGTGCCAGCAGTTACCAGGGCAGGGGATATGAGGGCGAGCAGTACTTC. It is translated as CASSYQGRGYEGEQYF.

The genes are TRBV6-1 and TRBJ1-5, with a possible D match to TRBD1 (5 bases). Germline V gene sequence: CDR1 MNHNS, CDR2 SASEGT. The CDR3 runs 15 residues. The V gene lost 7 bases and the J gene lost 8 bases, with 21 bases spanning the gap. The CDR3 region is CASNGPAGVGEPQHF. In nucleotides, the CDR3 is TGTGCCAGCAATGGGCCCGCGGGGGTCGGGGAGCCCCAGCATTTT.

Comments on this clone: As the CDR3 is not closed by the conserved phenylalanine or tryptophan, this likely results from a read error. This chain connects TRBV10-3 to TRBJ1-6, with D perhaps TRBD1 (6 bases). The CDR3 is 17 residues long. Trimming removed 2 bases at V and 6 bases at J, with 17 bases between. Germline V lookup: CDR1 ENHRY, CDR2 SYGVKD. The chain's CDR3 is CAISEQSQGFSNSPLHV. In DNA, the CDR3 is TGTGCCATCAGTGAGCAGTCACAGGGCTTCAGTAATTCACCCCTCCACGTT.

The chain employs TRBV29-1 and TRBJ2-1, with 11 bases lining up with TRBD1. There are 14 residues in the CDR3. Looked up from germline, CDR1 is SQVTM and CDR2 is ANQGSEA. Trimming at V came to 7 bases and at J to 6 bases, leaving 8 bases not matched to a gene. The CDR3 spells CSAADRGRINEQFF. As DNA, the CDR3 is TGCAGCGCCGCGGACAGGGGGCGAATCAATGAGCAGTTCTTC.

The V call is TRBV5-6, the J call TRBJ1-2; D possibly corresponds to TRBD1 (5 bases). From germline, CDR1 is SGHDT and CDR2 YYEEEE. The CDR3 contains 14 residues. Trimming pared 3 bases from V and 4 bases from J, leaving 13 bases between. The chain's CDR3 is CASSSGRRVYGYTF. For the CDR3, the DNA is TGTGCCAGCAGCTCAGGGAGGCGGGTCTATGGCTACACCTTC.

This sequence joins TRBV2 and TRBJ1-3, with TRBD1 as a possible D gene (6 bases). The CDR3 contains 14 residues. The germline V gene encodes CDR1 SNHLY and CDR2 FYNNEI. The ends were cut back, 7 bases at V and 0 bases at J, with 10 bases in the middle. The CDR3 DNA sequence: TGTGCCAGCAAGACAGGTTCCTCTGGAAACACCATATATTTT. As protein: CASKTGSSGNTIYF.

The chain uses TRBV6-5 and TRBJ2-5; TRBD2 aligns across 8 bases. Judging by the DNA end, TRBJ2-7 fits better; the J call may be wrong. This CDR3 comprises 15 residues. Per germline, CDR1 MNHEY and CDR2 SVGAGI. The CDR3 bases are TGTGCCAGCAGTTACCGTAGCGGGGTCAGGAACGAGCAGTACTTC. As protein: CASSYRSGVRNEQYF.

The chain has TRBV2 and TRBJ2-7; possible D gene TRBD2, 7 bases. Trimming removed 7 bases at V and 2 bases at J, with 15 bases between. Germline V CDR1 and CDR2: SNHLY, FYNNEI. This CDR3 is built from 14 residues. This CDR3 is CASKGGGPTYEQYF. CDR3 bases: TGTGCCAGCAAAGGCGGGGGCCCCACCTACGAGCAGTACTTC.

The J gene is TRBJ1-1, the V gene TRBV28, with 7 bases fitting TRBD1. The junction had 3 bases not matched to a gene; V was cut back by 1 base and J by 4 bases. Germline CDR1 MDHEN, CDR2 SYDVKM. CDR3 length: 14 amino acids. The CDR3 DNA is TGTGCCAGCAGTTTATTCCAGGGGGGCACTGAAGCTTTCTTT. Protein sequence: CASSLFQGGTEAFF.

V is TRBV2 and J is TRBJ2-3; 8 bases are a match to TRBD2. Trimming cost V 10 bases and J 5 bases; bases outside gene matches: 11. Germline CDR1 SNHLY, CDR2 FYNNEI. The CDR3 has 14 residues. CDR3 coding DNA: TGTGCCACCTCGGGGACAACTAGCGGAGATACGCAGTATTTT. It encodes CATSGTTSGDTQYF.

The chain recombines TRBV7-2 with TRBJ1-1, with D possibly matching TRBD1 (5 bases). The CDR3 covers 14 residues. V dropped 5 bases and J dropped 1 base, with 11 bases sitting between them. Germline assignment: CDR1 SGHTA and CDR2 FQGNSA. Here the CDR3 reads CASSPSGGNTEAFF. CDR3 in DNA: TGTGCCAGCAGCCCGAGCGGGGGGAACACTGAAGCTTTCTTT.

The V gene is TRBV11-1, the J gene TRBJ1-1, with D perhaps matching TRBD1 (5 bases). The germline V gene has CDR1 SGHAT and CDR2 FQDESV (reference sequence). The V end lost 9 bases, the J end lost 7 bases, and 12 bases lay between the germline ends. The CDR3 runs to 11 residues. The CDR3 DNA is TGTGCCAGTGGACAACTAAATGAAGCTTTCTTT. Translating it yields CASGQLNEAFF.

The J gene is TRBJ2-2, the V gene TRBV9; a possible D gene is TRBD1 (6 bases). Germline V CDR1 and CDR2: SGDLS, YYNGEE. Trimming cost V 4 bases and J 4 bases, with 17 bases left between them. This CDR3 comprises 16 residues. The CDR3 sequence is CASSPQGLSVTGELFF. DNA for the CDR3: TGTGCCAGCAGCCCCCAGGGGTTAAGTGTCACCGGGGAGCTGTTTTTT.

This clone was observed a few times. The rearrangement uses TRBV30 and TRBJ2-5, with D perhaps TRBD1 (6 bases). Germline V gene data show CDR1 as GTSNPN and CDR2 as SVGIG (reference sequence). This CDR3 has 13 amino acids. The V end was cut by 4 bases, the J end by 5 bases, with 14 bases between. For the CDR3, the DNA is TGTGCCTGGACCAGGGGTGGTTGGGAGACCCAGTACTTC. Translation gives CAWTRGGWETQYF.

CDR3 nucleotide sequence: TGTGCCAGCAGTCCTGTAGGAGGGGCGGGTGAAAAACTGTTTTTT. Its translation is CASSPVGGAGEKLFF. The J gene is TRBJ1-4, the V gene TRBV2; possible D gene TRBD1, 5 bases. The CDR3 loop spans 15 amino acids. V shed 5 bases and J shed 7 bases, with 17 bases lying between them. In germline, CDR1 is SNHLY, CDR2 FYNNEI.

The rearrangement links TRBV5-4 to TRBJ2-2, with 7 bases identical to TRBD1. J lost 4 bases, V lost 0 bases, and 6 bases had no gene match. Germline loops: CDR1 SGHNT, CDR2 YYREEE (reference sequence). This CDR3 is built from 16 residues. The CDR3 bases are TGTGCCAGCAGCTTGGTGGGACAGCAACTCACCGGGGAGCTGTTTTTT. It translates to CASSLVGQQLTGELFF.

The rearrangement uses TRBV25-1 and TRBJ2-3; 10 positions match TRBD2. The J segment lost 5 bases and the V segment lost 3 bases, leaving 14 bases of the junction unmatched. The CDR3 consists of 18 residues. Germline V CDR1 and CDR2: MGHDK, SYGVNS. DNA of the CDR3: TGTGCCAGCAGTGAGGGAGGCCGACTAGCGGGTCTTATAGATACGCAGTATTTT. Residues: CASSEGGRLAGLIDTQYF.

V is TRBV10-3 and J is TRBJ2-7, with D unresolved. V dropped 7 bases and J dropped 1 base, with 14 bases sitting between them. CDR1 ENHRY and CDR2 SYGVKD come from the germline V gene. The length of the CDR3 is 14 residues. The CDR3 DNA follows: TGTGCCATCACAGAGACTCACCGGTCCTACGAGCAGTACTTC. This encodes CAITETHRSYEQYF.

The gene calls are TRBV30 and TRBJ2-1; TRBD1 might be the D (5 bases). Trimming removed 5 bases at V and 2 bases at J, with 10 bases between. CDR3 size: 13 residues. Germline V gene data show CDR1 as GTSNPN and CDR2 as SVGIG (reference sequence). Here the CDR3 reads CAWGREPYNEQFF. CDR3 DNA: TGTGCCTGGGGCAGGGAACCCTACAATGAGCAGTTCTTC.